This is a list of T cell receptor beta chains from one sample in a study of CD8+ T cells in alopecia areata. Sequenced by immunoSEQ multiplex PCR; TCRdb stores in-frame clones only, minus some. The table has 200,000 or so clones, roughly 60% seen once. This sample comprised CD4+ T cells sorted from blood, obtained at week 24, from a patient treated with tofacitinib. The receptor set was obtained from a human donor with alopecia areata. Both conserved end residues are part of each CDR3. D genes are given only for firm matches. Size tells how often a clone was seen (once, few, many) or the class of an expanded clone, and some rows leave it out.

>TRBV6-5|TRBJ1-1|few|TRBD1
TGTGCCAGCAGTTCTCCCACAGGGGGCTATACTGAAGCTTTCTTT
CASSSPTGGYTEAFF
>TRBV4-1|TRBJ2-1|NA|TRBD2
TGCGCCAGCAGCCAAGAGAGACTAGCGGGATTGAGTGAGCAGTTCTTC
CASSQERLAGLSEQFF
>TRBV30|TRBJ1-4|NA|TRBD1
TGTGCCTGGAGTGTACAGGGGAGACATGAAAAACTGTTTTTT
CAWSVQGRHEKLFF
>TRBV7-9|TRBJ1-1|NA|NA
TGTGCCAGCAGCCAAACGGTGAGGAACACTGAAGCTTTCTTT
CASSQTVRNTEAFF
>TRBV9|TRBJ2-7|NA|NA
TGTGCCAGCAGCGTAGAGCCCCTAAGCGAGCAGTACTTC
CASSVEPLSEQYF
>TRBV19|TRBJ2-3|NA|TRBD1
TGTGCCAGTAGAGGATCTGGGGACAGGGTGAGCACAGATACGCAGTATTTT
CASRGSGDRVSTDTQYF
>TRBV6-6|TRBJ2-5|NA|NA
TGTGCCAGCAGTTATACAGGCCGGGGAGAGACCCAGTACTTC
CASSYTGRGETQYF
>TRBV7-8|TRBJ2-1|NA|TRBD2
TGTGCCAGCAGCTCACTTAGCGGGACTGAGCAGTTCTTC
CASSSLSGTEQFF
>TRBV12-5|TRBJ2-1|NA|TRBD1
TGTGCTAGTGGTGATGACAGGGTCGATGAGCAGTTCTTC
CASGDDRVDEQFF
>TRBV29-1|TRBJ1-6|NA|NA
TGCAGCGTAAGGTTCCCGGGGCCTAATTCACCCCTCCACTTT
CSVRFPGPNSPLHF
>TRBV4-3|TRBJ1-1|NA|NA
TGCGCCAGCAGCCAAGGAGGGCTGAACACTGAAGCTTTCTTT
CASSQGGLNTEAFF
>TRBV27|TRBJ1-3|NA|NA
TGTGCCAGCAGTACCCAGAGCTCTGGAAACACCATATATTTT
CASSTQSSGNTIYF
>TRBV11-2|TRBJ2-7|NA|TRBD1
TGTGCCAGCAGCTTGGACAGGGACTACGAGCAGTACTTC
CASSLDRDYEQYF
>TRBV5-4|TRBJ2-3|few|NA
TGTGCCAGCAGCTTGGTATTGGTGGCAGGGAGGACAGATACGCAGTATTTT
CASSLVLVAGRTDTQYF
>TRBV13|TRBJ2-5|NA|TRBD2
TGTGCCAGCAGCGTGTCCGGGACTAGAGGAGAGACCCAGTACTTC
CASSVSGTRGETQYF
>TRBV6-5|TRBJ2-5|few|NA
TGTGCCAGCAGCCCTGTCGAAGAGACCCAGTACTTC
CASSPVEETQYF
>TRBV30|TRBJ2-6|NA|NA
TGTGCCTGGAGTGCAGGGGTGGACTCTGGGGCCAACGTCCTGACTTTC
CAWSAGVDSGANVLTF
>TRBV15|TRBJ2-5|NA|NA
TGTGCCACCAGCGTCCGGGACCAAGAGACCCAGTACTTC
CATSVRDQETQYF
>TRBV4-2|TRBJ2-2|NA|NA
TGTGCCAGCAGCCAAGAATCTGGGGCAGGAAGGGAGCTGTTTTTT
CASSQESGAGRELFF
>TRBV28|TRBJ2-5|once|TRBD2
TGTGCCAGCAAACTAGCGGGAGGGGAACAAGAGACCCAGTACTTC
CASKLAGGEQETQYF
>TRBV9|TRBJ2-5|NA|TRBD2
TGTGCCAGCAGCGTAGCGCTAGCGGGGGAGACCCAGTACTTC
CASSVALAGETQYF
>TRBV7-2|TRBJ2-7|few|TRBD2
TGTGCCAGCAGCTTAGGAGGGACTAGGTCGGGCGAGCAGTACTTC
CASSLGGTRSGEQYF
>TRBV6-5|TRBJ1-2|NA|NA
TGTGCCAGCAGTTACCGGGCGGAGCATGGCTACACCTTC
CASSYRAEHGYTF
>TRBV13|TRBJ1-1|NA|NA
TGTGCCAGCAGCCAAAGCACAGGGTACATGAACACTGAAGCTTTCTTT
CASSQSTGYMNTEAFF
>TRBV28|TRBJ2-5|few|NA
TGTGCCAGCAGCCGAACAGGGCAAGAGACCCAGTACTTC
CASSRTGQETQYF
>TRBV29-1|TRBJ2-3|NA|NA
TGCAGCGTTGATAACATAGTCACAGATACGCAGTATTTT
CSVDNIVTDTQYF
>TRBV18|TRBJ1-2|few|NA
TGTGCCAGCTCACCTACCCAGGCCAGGCCCGGCCCGGGCTACACCTTC
CASSPTQARPGPGYTF
>TRBV5-1|TRBJ2-2|NA|TRBD1
TGCGCCAGCAGCGGGGGACAGACGCTTAGACACGGGGAGCTGTTTTTT
CASSGGQTLRHGELFF
>TRBV10-3|TRBJ1-5|few|TRBD1
TGTGCCATCAGTGAGCGGACAGGGTCCGATCAGCCCCAGCATTTT
CAISERTGSDQPQHF
>TRBV25-1|TRBJ2-5|NA|TRBD2
TGTGCCAGCAGTGCTACTAGCGATATCCAAGAGACCCAGTACTTC
CASSATSDIQETQYF
>TRBV7-9|TRBJ2-7|NA|NA
TGTGCCAGCAGCTTAAAAAGGAGCTCCTACGAGCAGTACTTC
CASSLKRSSYEQYF
>TRBV4-2|TRBJ1-2|NA|TRBD1
TGTGCCAGCAGCCAAGATCCGCAGGGGGGTCAATATGGCTACACCTTC
CASSQDPQGGQYGYTF
>TRBV29-1|TRBJ1-1|few|NA
TGCAGCGTTGACCAGGGAAGGGGCACTGAAGCTTTCTTT
CSVDQGRGTEAFF
>TRBV14|TRBJ2-7|NA|NA
TGTGCCAGCAGCGCACAGGGTTACGAGCAGTACTTC
CASSAQGYEQYF
>TRBV5-1|TRBJ2-6|NA|NA
TGCGCCAGCAGCTTGCTTGGCGCAGACTCTGGGGCCAACGTCCTGACTTTC
CASSLLGADSGANVLTF
>TRBV4-1|TRBJ1-5|few|NA
TGCGCCAGCAGCCAAAACCGGGAGAACAATCAGCCCCAGCATTTT
CASSQNRENNQPQHF
>TRBV28|TRBJ2-2|NA|NA
TGTGCCAGCAGTCCCCGGGGGGCCACGAACACCGGGGAGCTGTTTTTT
CASSPRGATNTGELFF
>TRBV30|TRBJ2-7|NA|NA
TGTGCCTGGAGTGAGGGCAGGGACGACGAGCAGTACTTC
CAWSEGRDDEQYF
>TRBV9|TRBJ1-1|NA|TRBD1
TGTGCCAGCACCGAAGGGGGCTTGAACACTGAAGCTTTCTTT
CASTEGGLNTEAFF
>TRBV7-8|TRBJ1-2|NA|NA
TGTGCCAGCAGCCGGGGGCCGGACTACTATGGCTACACCTTC
CASSRGPDYYGYTF
>TRBV5-1|TRBJ1-1|NA|NA
TGCGCCAGCAGCCCGGGGAGTCAGAACACTGAAGCTTTCTTT
CASSPGSQNTEAFF
>TRBV5-4|TRBJ2-3|NA|NA
TGTGCCAGCAGCTTGTCGACAGATACGCAGTATTTT
CASSLSTDTQYF
>TRBV30|TRBJ1-4|NA|NA
TGTGCCTGCCACCTGAATGAAAAACTGTTTTTT
CACHLNEKLFF
>TRBV29-1|TRBJ2-7|NA|NA
TGCAGCGTTGTAACAGGGTACTCCTACGAGCAGTACTTC
CSVVTGYSYEQYF
>TRBV29-1|TRBJ1-2|NA|NA
TGCAGCGTTGAAGCAGGGGACAATTCCTATGGCTACACCTTC
CSVEAGDNSYGYTF
>TRBV4-2|TRBJ2-3|NA|NA
TGTGCCAGCAGCCAAGAGGTCAGAAGCACAGATACGCAGTATTTT
CASSQEVRSTDTQYF
>TRBV7-6|TRBJ2-7|few|TRBD1
TGTGCCAGCAGCTTAGCTGGGGGACAGGGGGCATCCGAGCAGTACTTC
CASSLAGGQGASEQYF